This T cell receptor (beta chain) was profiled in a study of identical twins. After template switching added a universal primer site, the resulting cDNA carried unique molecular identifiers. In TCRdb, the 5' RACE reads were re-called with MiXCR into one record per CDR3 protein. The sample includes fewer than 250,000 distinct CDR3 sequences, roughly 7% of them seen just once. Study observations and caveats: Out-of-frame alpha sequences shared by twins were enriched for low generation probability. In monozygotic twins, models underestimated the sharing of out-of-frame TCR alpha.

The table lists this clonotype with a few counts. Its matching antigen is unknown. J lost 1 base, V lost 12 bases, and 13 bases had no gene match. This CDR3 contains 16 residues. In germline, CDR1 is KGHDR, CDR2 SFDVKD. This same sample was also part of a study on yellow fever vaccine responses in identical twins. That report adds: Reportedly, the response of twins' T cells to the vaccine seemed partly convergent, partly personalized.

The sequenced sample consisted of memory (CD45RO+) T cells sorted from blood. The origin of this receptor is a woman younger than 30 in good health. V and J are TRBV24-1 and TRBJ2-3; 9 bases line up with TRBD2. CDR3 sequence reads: CASPAGGTSCTDTQYF. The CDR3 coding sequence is TGTGCCTCCCCAGCAGGCGGGACTAGCTGCACAGATACGCAGTATTTT.